This T cell receptor (beta chain) was recovered during a study of neurological immune-mediated disorders. Study-wide findings and caveats: Expansion of TCR clones was greatest in HTLV-1-associated myelopathy and smallest in multiple sclerosis, where it fell below that of healthy controls.

Each TCR transcript was tagged with a 10-nucleotide random UMI during 5'RACE. TCRdb recomputed calls from the 5' RACE reads with MiXCR, one row per CDR3 protein. Among tens of thousands of distinct CDR3 sequences, about a tenth were seen once, and the ten largest hold 1.8%. CDR3 size: 15 residues. Germline values: CDR1 LNHNV, CDR2 YYDKDF (reference sequence). Worth noting for this clonotype: Its target is unknown. The germline gene is not matched at one end of the junction; a read error may be the cause.

The unsorted libraries originated from 2 million PBMCs kept at -80 C. The receptor's source is a man in his forties in good health. Sequences were obtained from PBMCs. This rearrangement joins TRBV15 to TRBJ1-6; D not resolved. This CDR3 is CATSSEGPYNSHLHF. The CDR3 nucleotides read TGTGCCACCAGCAGCGAGGGCCCCTATAATTCACACCTCCATTTT.